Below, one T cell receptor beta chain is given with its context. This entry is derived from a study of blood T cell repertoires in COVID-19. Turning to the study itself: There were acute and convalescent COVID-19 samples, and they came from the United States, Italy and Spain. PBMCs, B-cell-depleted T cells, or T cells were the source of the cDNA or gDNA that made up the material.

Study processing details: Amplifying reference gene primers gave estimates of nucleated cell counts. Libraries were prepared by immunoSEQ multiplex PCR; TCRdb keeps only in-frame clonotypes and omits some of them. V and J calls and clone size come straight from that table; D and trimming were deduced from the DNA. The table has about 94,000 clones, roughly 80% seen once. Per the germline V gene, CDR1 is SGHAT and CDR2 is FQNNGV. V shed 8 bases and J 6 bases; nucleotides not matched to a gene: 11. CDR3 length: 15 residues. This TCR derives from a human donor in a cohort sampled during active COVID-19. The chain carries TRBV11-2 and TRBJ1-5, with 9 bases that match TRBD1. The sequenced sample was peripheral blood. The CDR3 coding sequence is TGTGCCAGCGGCCTCGCGGACAGGGGCCTTCAGCCCCAGCATTTT. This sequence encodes CASGLADRGLQPQHF.